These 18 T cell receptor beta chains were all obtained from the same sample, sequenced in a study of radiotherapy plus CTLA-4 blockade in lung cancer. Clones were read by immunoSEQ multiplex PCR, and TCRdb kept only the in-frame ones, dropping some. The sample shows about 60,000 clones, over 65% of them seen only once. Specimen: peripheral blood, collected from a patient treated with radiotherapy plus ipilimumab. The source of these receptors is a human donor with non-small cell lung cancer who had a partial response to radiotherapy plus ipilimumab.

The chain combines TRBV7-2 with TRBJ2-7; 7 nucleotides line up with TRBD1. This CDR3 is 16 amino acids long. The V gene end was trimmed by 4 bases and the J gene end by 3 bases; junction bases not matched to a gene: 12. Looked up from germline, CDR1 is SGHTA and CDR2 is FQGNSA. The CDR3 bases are TGTGCCAGCAGCTCGTCCCCCGGGACAGATAACTACGAGCAGTACTTC. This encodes CASSSSPGTDNYEQYF.

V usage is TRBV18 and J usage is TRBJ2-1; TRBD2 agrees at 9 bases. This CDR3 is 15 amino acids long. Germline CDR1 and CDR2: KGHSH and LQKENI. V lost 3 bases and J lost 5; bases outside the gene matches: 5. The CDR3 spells CASSPGLAVHNEQFF. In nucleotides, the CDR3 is TGTGCCAGCTCACCGGGACTAGCCGTCCACAATGAGCAGTTCTTC.

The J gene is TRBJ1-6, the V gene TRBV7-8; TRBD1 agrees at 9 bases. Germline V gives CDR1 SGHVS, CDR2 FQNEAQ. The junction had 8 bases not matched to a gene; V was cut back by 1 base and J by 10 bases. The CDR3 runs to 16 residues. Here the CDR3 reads CASSLVAPQGASPLHF. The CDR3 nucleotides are TGTGCCAGCAGCTTAGTTGCCCCACAGGGGGCCTCACCCCTCCACTTT.

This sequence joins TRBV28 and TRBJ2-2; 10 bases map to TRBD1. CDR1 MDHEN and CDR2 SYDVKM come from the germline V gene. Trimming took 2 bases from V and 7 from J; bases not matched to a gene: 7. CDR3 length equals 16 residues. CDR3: CASSLRQGAGVGELFF. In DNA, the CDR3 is TGTGCCAGCAGTTTACGACAGGGGGCAGGTGTCGGGGAGCTGTTTTTT.

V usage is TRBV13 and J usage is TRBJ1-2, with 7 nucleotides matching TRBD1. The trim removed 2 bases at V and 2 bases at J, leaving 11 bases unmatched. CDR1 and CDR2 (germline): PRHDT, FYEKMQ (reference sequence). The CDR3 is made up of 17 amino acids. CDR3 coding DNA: TGTGCCAGCAGCTTACGACAGGGTAGGGGATCGAACTATGGCTACACCTTC. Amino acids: CASSLRQGRGSNYGYTF. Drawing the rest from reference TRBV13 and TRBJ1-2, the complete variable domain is AAGVIQSPRHLIKEKRETATLKCYPIPRHDTVYWYQQGPGQDPQFLISFYEKMQSDKGSIPDRFSAQQFSDYHSELNMSSLELGDSALYFCASSLRQGRGSNYGYTFGSGTRLTVV.

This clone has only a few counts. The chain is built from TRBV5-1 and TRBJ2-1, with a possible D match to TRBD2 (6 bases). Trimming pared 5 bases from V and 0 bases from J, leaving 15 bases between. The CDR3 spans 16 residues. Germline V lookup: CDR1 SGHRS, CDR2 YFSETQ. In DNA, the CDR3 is TGCGCCAGCAGGGACCATCGGGGGAGCTCCTACAATGAGCAGTTCTTC. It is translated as CASRDHRGSSYNEQFF.

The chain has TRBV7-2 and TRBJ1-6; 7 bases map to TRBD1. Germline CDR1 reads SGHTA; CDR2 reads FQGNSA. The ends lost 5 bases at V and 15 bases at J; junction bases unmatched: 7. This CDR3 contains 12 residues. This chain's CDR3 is CASSPRQGVLHF. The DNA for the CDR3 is TGTGCCAGCAGCCCGCGACAGGGAGTCCTCCACTTT. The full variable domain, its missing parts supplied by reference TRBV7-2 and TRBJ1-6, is GAGVSQSPSNKVTEKGKDVELRCDPISGHTALYWYRQSLGQGLEFLIYFQGNSAPDKSGLPSDRFSAERTGGSVSTLTIQRTQQEDSAVYLCASSPRQGVLHFGNGTRLTVT.

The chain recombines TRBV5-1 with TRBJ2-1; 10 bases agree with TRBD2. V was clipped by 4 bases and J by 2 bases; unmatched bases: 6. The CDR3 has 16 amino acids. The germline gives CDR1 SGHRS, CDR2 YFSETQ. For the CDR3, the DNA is TGCGCCAGCAGCCGGGGGCTAGCGGGGGCCTACAATGAGCAGTTCTTC. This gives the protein CASSRGLAGAYNEQFF.

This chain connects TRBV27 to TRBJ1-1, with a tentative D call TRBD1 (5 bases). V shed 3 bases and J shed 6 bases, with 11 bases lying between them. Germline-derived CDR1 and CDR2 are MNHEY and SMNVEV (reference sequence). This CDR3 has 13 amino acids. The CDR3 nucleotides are TGTGCCAGCAGTTTCCCTGGACATCCTGAAGCTTTCTTT. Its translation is CASSFPGHPEAFF.

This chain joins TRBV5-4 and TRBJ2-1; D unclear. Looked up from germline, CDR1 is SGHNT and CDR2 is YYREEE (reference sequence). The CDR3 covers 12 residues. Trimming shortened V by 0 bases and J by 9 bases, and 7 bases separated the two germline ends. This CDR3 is CASSLGLGEQFF. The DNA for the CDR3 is TGTGCCAGCAGCTTGGGACTCGGTGAGCAGTTCTTC.

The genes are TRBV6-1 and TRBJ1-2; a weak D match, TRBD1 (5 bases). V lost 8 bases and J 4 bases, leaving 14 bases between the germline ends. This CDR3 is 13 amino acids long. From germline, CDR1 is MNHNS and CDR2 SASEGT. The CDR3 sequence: CASAERGSYGYTF. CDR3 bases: TGTGCCAGCGCGGAACGGGGGAGCTATGGCTACACCTTC.

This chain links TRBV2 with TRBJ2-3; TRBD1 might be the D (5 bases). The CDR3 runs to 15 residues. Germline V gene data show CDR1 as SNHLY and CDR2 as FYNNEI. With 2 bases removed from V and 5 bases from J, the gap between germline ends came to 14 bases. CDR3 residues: CASSETGVSLDTQYF. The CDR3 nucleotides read TGTGCCAGCAGTGAAACAGGAGTCTCTCTAGATACGCAGTATTTT.

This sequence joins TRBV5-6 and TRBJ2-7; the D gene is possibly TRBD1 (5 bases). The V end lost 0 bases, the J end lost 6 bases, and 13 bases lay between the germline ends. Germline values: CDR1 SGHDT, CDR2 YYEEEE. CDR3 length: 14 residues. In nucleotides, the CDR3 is TGTGCCAGCAGCTTGGAGGGGCCTCGGTTCGAGCAGTACTTC. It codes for CASSLEGPRFEQYF.

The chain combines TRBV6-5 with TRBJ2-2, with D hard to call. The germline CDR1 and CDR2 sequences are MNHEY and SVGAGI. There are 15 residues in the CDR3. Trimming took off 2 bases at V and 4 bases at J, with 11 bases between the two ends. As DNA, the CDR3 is TGTGCCAGCAGTTACGAGGAGCCGAGCACCGGGGAGCTGTTTTTT. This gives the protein CASSYEEPSTGELFF.

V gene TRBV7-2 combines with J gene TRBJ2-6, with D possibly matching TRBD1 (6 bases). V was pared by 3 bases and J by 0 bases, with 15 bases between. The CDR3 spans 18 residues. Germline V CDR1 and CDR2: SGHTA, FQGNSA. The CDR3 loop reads CASSFPTGTPSGANVLTF. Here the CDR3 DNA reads TGTGCCAGCAGCTTCCCGACAGGAACACCCTCTGGGGCCAACGTCCTGACTTTC.

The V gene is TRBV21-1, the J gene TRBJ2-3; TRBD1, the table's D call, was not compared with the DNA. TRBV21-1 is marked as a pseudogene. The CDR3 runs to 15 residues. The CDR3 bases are TGTGCCAGCAGCACCAGGGACAGTAGCACAGATACGCAGTATTTT. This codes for CASSTRDSSTDTQYF.

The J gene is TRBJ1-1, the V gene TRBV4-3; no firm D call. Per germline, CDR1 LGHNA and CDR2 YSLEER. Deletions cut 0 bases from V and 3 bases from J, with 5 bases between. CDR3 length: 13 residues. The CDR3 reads CASSQDPDTEAFF. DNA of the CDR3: TGCGCCAGCAGCCAAGATCCGGACACTGAAGCTTTCTTT.

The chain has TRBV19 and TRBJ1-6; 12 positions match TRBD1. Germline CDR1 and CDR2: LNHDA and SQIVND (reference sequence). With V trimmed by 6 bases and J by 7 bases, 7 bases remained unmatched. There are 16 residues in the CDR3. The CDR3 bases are TGTGCCAGTAGGGGGGGACAGGGGGCGAAAAATTCACCCCTCCACTTT. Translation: CASRGGQGAKNSPLHF.